This T cell receptor (beta chain) was identified in a study of metastatic and nonmetastatic thyroid tumors. Turning to the study itself: Across blood and tumor or nodule tissue, repertoires from malignant and benign thyroid patients were compared with one another. The study's findings and limits: For both blood and tumor, malignant thyroid tumors reportedly showed significantly higher TCR beta diversity than benign nodules did.

In the original processing: A distant-metastasis classifier for papillary thyroid cancer was built using CDR3 differences across clinicopathological groups. From the PCR reads, TCRdb re-called clones with MiXCR. Clone size and V and J calls follow TCRdb, not the original study. This table has 20,000 to 25,000 clones, 20% to 25% appearing once. Not a single patient had been given any form of treatment at any point before undergoing thyroid surgery. Note on this clone: Antigen: not known.

V was cut by 6 bases and J by 9 bases, with 24 bases left in between. Germline V gene data show CDR1 as LNHDA and CDR2 as SQIVND (reference sequence). The CDR3 extends over 16 amino acids. The sequenced sample was adjacent normal tissue. V gene TRBV19 combines with J gene TRBJ1-5; D unclear. The clonotype comes from a female donor with papillary thyroid cancer or a benign thyroid nodule (not recorded which). Some clones in this sample may be carry-over from other donors' samples. The CDR3 loop reads CASSPGVRFRGSPQHF. As DNA, the CDR3 is TGTGCCAGTAGCCCCGGGGTACGATTCCGAGGTTCGCCCCAGCATTTT.